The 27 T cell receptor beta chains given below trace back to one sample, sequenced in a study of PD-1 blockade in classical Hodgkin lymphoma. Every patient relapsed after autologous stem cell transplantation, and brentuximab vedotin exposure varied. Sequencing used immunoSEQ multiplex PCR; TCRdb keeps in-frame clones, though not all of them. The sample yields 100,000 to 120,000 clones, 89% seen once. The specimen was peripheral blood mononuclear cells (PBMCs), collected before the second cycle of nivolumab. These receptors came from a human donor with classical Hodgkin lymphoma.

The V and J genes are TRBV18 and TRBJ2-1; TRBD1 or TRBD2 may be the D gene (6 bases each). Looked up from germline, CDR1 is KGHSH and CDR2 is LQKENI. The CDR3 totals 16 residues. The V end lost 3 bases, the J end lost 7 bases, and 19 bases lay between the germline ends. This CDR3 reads CASSPTQTSQGNEQFF. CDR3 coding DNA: TGTGCCAGCTCACCGACCCAGACTAGTCAGGGGAATGAGCAGTTCTTC.

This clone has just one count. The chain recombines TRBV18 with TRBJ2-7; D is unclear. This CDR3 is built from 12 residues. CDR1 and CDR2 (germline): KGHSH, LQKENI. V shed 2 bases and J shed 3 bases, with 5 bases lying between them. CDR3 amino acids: CASSPMNYEQYF. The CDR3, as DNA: TGTGCCAGCTCACCAATGAACTACGAGCAGTACTTC.

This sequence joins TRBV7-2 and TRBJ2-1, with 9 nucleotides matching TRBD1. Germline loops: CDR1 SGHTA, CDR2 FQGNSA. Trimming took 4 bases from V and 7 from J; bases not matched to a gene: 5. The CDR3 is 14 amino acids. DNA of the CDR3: TGTGCCAGCAGCTCTTCACAGGGGGCGAATGAGCAGTTCTTC. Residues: CASSSSQGANEQFF.

In DNA, the CDR3 is TGTGCCAGCAGTTTTGGTGGGGGCACAGATACGCAGTATTTT. Protein sequence: CASSFGGGTDTQYF. This chain uses TRBV28 with TRBJ2-3; D gene unclear. CDR1 MDHEN and CDR2 SYDVKM come from the germline V gene. The CDR3 is 14 amino acids. Trimming pared 3 bases from V and 1 base from J, leaving 8 bases between.

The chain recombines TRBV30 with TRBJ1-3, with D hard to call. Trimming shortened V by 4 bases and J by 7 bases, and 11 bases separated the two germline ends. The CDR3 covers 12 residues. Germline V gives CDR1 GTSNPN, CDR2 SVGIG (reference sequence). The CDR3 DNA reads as TGTGCCTGGATGGTGGCGCTTAACACCATATATTTT. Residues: CAWMVALNTIYF.

The CDR3 region has the DNA TGTGCCAGCAGCTTAGTGCGCAATGAGCAGTTCTTC. Translating it yields CASSLVRNEQFF. The gene calls are TRBV7-2 and TRBJ2-1; D not certain. The V and J ends lost 1 base and 6 bases respectively, with 4 bases between them. Germline V gives CDR1 SGHTA, CDR2 FQGNSA. The CDR3 runs to 12 residues.

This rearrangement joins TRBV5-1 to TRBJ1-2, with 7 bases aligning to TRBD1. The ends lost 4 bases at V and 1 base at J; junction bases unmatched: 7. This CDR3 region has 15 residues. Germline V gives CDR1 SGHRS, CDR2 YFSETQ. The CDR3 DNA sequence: TGCGCCAGCAGCCCCCAAGGACAGGATAACTATGGCTACACCTTC. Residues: CASSPQGQDNYGYTF.

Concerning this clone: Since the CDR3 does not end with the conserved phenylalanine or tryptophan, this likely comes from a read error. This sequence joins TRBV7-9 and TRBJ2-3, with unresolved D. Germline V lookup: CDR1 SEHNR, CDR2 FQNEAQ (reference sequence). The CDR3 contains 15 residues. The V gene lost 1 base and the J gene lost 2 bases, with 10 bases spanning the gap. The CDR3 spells CASSLVGPTTDTQYV. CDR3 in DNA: TGTGCCAGCAGCTTAGTCGGTCCTACCACAGATACGCAGTATGTT.

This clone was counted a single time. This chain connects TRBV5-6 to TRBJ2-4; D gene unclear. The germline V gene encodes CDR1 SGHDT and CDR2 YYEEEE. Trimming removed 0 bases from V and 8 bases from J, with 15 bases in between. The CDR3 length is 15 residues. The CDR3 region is CASSLDAGVRYIQYF. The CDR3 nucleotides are TGTGCCAGCAGCTTGGATGCAGGCGTCCGGTACATTCAGTACTTC.

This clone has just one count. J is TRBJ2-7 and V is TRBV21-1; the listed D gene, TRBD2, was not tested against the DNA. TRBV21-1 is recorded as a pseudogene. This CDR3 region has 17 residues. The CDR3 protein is CASSKAVLAGGHYEQYF. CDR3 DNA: TGTGCCAGCAGCAAAGCGGTTTTAGCGGGAGGCCACTACGAGCAGTACTTC.

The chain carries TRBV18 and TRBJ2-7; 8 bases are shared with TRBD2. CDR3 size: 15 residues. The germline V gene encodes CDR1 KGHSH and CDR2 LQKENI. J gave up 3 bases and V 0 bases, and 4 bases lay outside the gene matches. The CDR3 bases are TGTGCCAGCTCACCACCCGGAAGCGGGAGCTACGAGCAGTACTTC. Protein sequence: CASSPPGSGSYEQYF.

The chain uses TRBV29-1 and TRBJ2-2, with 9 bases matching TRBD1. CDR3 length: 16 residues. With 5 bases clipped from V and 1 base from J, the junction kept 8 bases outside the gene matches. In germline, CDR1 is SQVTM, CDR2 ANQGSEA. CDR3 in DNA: TGCAGCGTTAGCGTTTCGGGACAGGGGAACACCGGGGAGCTGTTTTTT. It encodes CSVSVSGQGNTGELFF.

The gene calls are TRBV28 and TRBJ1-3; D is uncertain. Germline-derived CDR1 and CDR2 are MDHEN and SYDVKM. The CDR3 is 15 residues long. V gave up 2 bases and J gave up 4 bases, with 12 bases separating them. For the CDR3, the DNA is TGTGCCAGCAGTTTAGTTCCGATCTCCGGAAACACCATATATTTT. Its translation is CASSLVPISGNTIYF.

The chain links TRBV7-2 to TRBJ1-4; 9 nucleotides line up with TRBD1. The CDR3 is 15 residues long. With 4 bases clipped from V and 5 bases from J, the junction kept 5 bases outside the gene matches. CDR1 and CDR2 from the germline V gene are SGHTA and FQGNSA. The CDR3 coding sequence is TGTGCCAGCAGCTCCCACAGGGGGCTGAATGAAAAACTGTTTTTT. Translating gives CASSSHRGLNEKLFF.

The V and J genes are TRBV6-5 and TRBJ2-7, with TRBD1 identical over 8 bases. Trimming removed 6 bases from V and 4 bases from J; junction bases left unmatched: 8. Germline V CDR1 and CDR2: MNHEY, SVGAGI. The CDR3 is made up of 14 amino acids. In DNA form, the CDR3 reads TGTGCCAGCAGCCAAGCAGGGGGCCGATACGAGCAGTACTTC. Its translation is CASSQAGGRYEQYF.

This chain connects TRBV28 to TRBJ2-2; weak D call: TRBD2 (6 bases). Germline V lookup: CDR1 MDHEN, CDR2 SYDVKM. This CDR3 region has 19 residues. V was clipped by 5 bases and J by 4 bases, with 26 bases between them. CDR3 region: CASSPRTRQRATGTGELFF. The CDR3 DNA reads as TGTGCCAGCAGTCCCCGCACCCGGCAGCGGGCTACGGGCACCGGGGAGCTGTTTTTT. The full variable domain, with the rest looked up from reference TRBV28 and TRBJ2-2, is DVKVTQSSRYLVKRTGEKVFLECVQDMDHENMFWYRQDPGLGLRLIYFSYDVKMKEKGDIPEGYSVSREKKERFSLILESASTNQTSMYLCASSPRTRQRATGTGELFFGEGSRLTVL.

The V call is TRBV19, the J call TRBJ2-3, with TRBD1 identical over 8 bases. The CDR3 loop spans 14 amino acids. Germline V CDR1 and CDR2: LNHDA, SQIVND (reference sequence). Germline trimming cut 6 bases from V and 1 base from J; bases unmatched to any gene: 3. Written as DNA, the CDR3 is TGTGCCAGTAGAGGACAGGGTCGCACAGATACGCAGTATTTT. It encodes CASRGQGRTDTQYF. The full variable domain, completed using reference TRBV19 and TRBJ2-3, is DGGITQSPKYLFRKEGQNVTLSCEQNLNHDAMYWYRQDPGQGLRLIYYSQIVNDFQKGDIAEGYSVSREKKESFPLTVTSAQKNPTAFYLCASRGQGRTDTQYFGPGTRLTVL.

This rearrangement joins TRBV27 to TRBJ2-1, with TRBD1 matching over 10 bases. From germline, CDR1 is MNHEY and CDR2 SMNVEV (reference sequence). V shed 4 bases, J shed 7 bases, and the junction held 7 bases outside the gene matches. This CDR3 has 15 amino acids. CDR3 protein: CASSSGTGALNEQFF. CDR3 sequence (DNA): TGTGCCAGCAGTTCTGGGACAGGGGCGTTGAATGAGCAGTTCTTC.

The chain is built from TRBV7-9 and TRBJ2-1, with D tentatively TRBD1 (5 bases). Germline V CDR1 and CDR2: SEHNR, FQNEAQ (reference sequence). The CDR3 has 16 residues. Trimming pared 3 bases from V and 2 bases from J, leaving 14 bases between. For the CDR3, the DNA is TGTGCCAGCAGCTTTCTCACAGGACGGACCTACAATGAGCAGTTCTTC. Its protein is CASSFLTGRTYNEQFF.

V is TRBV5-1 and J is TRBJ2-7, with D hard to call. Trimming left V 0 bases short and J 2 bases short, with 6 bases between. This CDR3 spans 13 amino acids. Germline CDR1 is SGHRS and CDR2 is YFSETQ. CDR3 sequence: CASSLGGTYEQYF. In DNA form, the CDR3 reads TGCGCCAGCAGCTTGGGGGGTACCTACGAGCAGTACTTC.

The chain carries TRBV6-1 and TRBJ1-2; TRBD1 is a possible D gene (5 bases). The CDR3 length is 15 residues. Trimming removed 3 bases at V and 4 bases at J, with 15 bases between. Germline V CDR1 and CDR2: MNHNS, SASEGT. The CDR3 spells CASSEEWGISYGYTF. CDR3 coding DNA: TGTGCCAGCAGTGAGGAGTGGGGGATCAGCTATGGCTACACCTTC.

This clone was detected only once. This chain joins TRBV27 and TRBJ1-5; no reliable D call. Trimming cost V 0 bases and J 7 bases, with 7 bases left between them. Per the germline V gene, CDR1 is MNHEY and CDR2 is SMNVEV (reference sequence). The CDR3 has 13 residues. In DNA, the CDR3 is TGTGCCAGCAGTTTATCACTTAACCAGCCCCAGCATTTT. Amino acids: CASSLSLNQPQHF.

For the CDR3, the DNA is TGTGCCAGTAGTTCGCGCGGGACAGGGAATGAAAAACTGTTTTTT. Translated, it gives CASSSRGTGNEKLFF. The chain couples TRBV19 to TRBJ1-4, with 9 bases fitting TRBD1. The V gene's germline CDR1 is LNHDA and CDR2 SQIVND (reference sequence). The ends lost 5 bases at V and 5 bases at J; junction bases unmatched: 6. This CDR3 comprises 15 residues.

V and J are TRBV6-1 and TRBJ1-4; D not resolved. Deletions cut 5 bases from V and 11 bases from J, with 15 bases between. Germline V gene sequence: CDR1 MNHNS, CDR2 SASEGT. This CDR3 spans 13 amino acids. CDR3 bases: TGTGCCAGCAGTACGCCAGCTTTTGGGAAACTGTTTTTT. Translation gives CASSTPAFGKLFF.

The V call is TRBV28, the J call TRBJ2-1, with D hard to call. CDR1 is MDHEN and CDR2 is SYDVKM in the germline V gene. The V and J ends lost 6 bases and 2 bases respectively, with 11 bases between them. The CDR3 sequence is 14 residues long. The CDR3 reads CASSIPGTYNEQFF. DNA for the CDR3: TGTGCCAGCAGCATCCCTGGCACCTACAATGAGCAGTTCTTC.

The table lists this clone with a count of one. CDR3 residues: CASSPIPGTSGYEQYF. In DNA, the CDR3 is TGTGCCAGCTCACCAATCCCAGGGACTAGCGGTTACGAGCAGTACTTC. The J gene is TRBJ2-7, the V gene TRBV18; 11 bases are a match to TRBD2. V was pared by 2 bases and J by 4 bases, with 7 bases of the junction left unmatched. Germline lookup yields CDR1 KGHSH and CDR2 LQKENI. This CDR3 has 16 residues.

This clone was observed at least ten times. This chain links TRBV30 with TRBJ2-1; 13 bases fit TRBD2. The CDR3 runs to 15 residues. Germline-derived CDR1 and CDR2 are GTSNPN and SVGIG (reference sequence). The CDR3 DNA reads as TGTGCTCGTGGGTCAGGACTAGCGGGAGTCAATGAGCAGTTCTTC. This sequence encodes CARGSGLAGVNEQFF. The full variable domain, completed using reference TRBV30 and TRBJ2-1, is SQTIHQWPATLVQPVGSPLSLECTVEGTSNPNLYWYRQAAGRGLQLLFYSVGIGQISSEVPQNLSASRPQDRQFILSSKKLLLSDSGFYLCARGSGLAGVNEQFFGPGTRLTVL.